Listed below are T cell receptor beta chains from one sample, sequenced in a study of blood T cells in healthy people across ages. TCRdb reprocessed the 5' RACE reads with MiXCR, giving one entry per CDR3 protein. The sample records approximately 800,000 distinct CDR3 sequences, approximately 35% being singletons. The specimen sequenced was blood. Receptors were obtained from a man aged 18 to 35 in good health. Both conserved end residues are part of each CDR3. A D gene is named only where the DNA matches it firmly. The size field is filled for only some rows; it gives once, few, many or a size class.

v_call	j_call	d_call	clone_size	cdr3_nt	cdr3_aa
TRBV25-1	TRBJ1-3	NA	NA	TGTGCCAGCAGTGAACCAGGGGACGGAAACACCATATATTTT	CASSEPGDGNTIYF
TRBV7-2	TRBJ1-2	NA	many	TGTGCCAGCAGCTTCCGGGACTATGGCTACACCTTC	CASSFRDYGYTF
TRBV4-3	TRBJ2-1	TRBD2	NA	TGCGCCAGCAGCCAAGCCAGCGGGACTTTAGGTGAGCAGTTCTTC	CASSQASGTLGEQFF
TRBV28	TRBJ2-7	NA	NA	TGTGCCAGCAGTTTAGCGGGGCGCTACAATGAGCAGTACTTC	CASSLAGRYNEQYF
TRBV10-3	TRBJ2-3	NA	many	TGTGCCATCAGTCTCGGACGGACAGCAGATACGCAGTATTTT	CAISLGRTADTQYF
TRBV12-5	TRBJ2-5	TRBD2	many	TGTGCTAGTGGTCCGGGACTAGCGGGACACCAAGAGACCCAGTACTTC	CASGPGLAGHQETQYF
TRBV12-3/TRBV12-4	TRBJ2-1	TRBD2	many	TGTGCCAGCAGTTTCCCCGCGGGGGGGCTGGGGAATGAGCAGTTCTTC	CASSFPAGGLGNEQFF
TRBV7-9	TRBJ1-1	NA	NA	TGTGCCAGCAGCTTAGACGCGACGGGTAGTAAAGCTTTCTTT	CASSLDATGSKAFF
TRBV7-2	TRBJ2-3	TRBD1	few	TGTGCCAGCAGCTCGGGGACAGGGGCGATAAATACGCAGTATTTT	CASSSGTGAINTQYF
TRBV12-3/TRBV12-4	TRBJ1-6	NA	NA	TGTGCCAGCCACCGCGCCTATAATTCACCCCTCCACTTT	CASHRAYNSPLHF
TRBV20-1	TRBJ2-6	NA	many	TGCAGTGCTAGCCCCAACTCTGGGGCCAACGTCCTGACTTTC	CSASPNSGANVLTF
TRBV4-2	TRBJ1-2	NA	few	TGTGCCAGCAGCCAAGAGGGGGGCTCGAACTATGGCTACACCTTC	CASSQEGGSNYGYTF
TRBV7-9	TRBJ2-7	NA	NA	TGTGCCAGCAGCCTCGGAACGACTCCCTACGAGCAGTACTTC	CASSLGTTPYEQYF
TRBV4-3	TRBJ2-1	NA	many	TGCGCCAGCAGCCAAGCCACCGGGACACGTAATCGGTTCTTC	CASSQATGTRNRFF
TRBV27	TRBJ2-1	NA	many	TGTGCCAGCAGTTCGGTCTCGGAGTGGTTCTTC	CASSSVSEWFF
TRBV15	TRBJ1-3	TRBD1	NA	TGTGCCACCAGCAGGACAGGGGCTGGAAACACCATATATTTT	CATSRTGAGNTIYF
TRBV7-8	TRBJ2-7	NA	NA	TGTGCCAGCAGCTCAGCTCCCGGTGGCTCCTACGAGCAGTACTTC	CASSSAPGGSYEQYF
TRBV2	TRBJ2-3	TRBD1	NA	TGTGCCAGCAGTGGGACAGGGGTGACAGATACGCAGTATTTT	CASSGTGVTDTQYF
TRBV12-3/TRBV12-4	TRBJ2-3	NA	NA	TGTGCCAGCAGTTCAGCACTGATGAGAGATACGCAGTATTTT	CASSSALMRDTQYF
TRBV3-1	TRBJ2-1	TRBD1	many	TGTGCCAGCAGCCAATACCAGGGGGAGAATGAGCAGTTCTTC	CASSQYQGENEQFF
TRBV4-2	TRBJ2-3	TRBD2	NA	TGTGCCAACAGCTTCCGTGGGGGGGTGACAGATACGCAGTATTTT	CANSFRGGVTDTQYF
TRBV13	TRBJ2-5	NA	few	TGTGCCAGCAGCAAGAACCAGGGGAGAGGAGAGACCCAGTACTTC	CASSKNQGRGETQYF
TRBV4-2	TRBJ2-7	TRBD2	once	TGTGCCAGCAGCCATGGGGTAGCGGGGAGCTCCGACGAGCAGTACTTC	CASSHGVAGSSDEQYF
TRBV4-1	TRBJ1-1	NA	few	TGCGCCAGCAGCCACGGTAGGCCGGGAGAGAACACTGAAGCTTTCTTT	CASSHGRPGENTEAFF
TRBV28	TRBJ2-3	NA	NA	TGTGCCAGTAATGACAGGATAGGGACAGATACGCAGTATTTT	CASNDRIGTDTQYF
TRBV7-9	TRBJ1-1	TRBD1	NA	TGTGCCAGCAGCGACTCCAGGGGGAGCCTCTACTCAGCTTTCTTT	CASSDSRGSLYSAFF
TRBV4-3	TRBJ2-4	NA	NA	TGCGCCAGCAGCCAAGGGCAGGGGAGAAACATTCAGTACTTC	CASSQGQGRNIQYF
TRBV5-1	TRBJ2-1	TRBD1	NA	TGCGCCAGCAGCTTGGCCGAGGACAGGGGACGGGAGCAGTTCTTC	CASSLAEDRGREQFF
TRBV6-1	TRBJ1-2	TRBD1	few	TGTGCCAGCAGTCCCACCAACCTGCCACCACCACCCAACCAGGGGGCCCGTGGCTACACCTTC	CASSPTNLPPPPNQGARGYTF
TRBV4-3	TRBJ2-5	NA	few	TGCGCCAGCAGCCAAGGGAATAGGGAGGCCGAGACCCAGTACTTC	CASSQGNREAETQYF
TRBV2	TRBJ1-5	TRBD1	NA	TGTGCCAGCAGTGGGAAAGACGGGACAGCTAGCAATCAGCCCCAGCATTTT	CASSGKDGTASNQPQHF
TRBV7-9	TRBJ1-1	NA	NA	TGTGCCAGCACCCTTTCCAACACTGAAGCTTTCTTT	CASTLSNTEAFF
TRBV10-3	TRBJ1-2	NA	few	TGTGCCATCAGTGAGTCGACAGTACCCGGTGGCTACACCTTC	CAISESTVPGGYTF
TRBV27	TRBJ2-1	NA	NA	TGTGCCAGCAGTTTATACGTAGGGAGCTCCTACAATGAGCAGTTCTTC	CASSLYVGSSYNEQFF
TRBV4-1	TRBJ1-1	NA	NA	TGCGCCAGCAGGCCGTCGGGACAAAGCACTGAAGCTTTCTTT	CASRPSGQSTEAFF
TRBV5-1	TRBJ1-1	NA	NA	TGCGCCAGCAGCTTGTGGGCAGGCCCTGAAGCTTTCTTT	CASSLWAGPEAFF
TRBV7-9	TRBJ2-7	TRBD2	many	TGTGCCAGCAGCTTAGGCATAACCCAGCGGGGGGGATACGAGCAGTACTTC	CASSLGITQRGGYEQYF
TRBV7-6	TRBJ2-7	TRBD1	many	TGTGCCAGCAGCTTAGATCCCTACTTAGGACAGGTTTACGAGCAGTACTTC	CASSLDPYLGQVYEQYF
TRBV29-1	TRBJ2-5	NA	few	TGCAGCGCCGGAGCAGGGGGGGCAGAGACCCAGTACTTC	CSAGAGGAETQYF
TRBV20-1	TRBJ2-3	NA	NA	TGCAGTGCTAGCCGAGGCGCAGATACGCAGTATTTT	CSASRGADTQYF
TRBV10-3	TRBJ2-3	TRBD1	few	TGTGCCATCAGTGCCGTCCCGGGACAGGGGCTAAGCACAGATACGCAGTATTTT	CAISAVPGQGLSTDTQYF
TRBV5-5	TRBJ1-2	NA	few	TGTGCCAGCAAGCCCTCCCCGGGCCTCTATGGCTACACCTTC	CASKPSPGLYGYTF
TRBV6-5	TRBJ2-7	TRBD1	many	TGTGCCAGCAGTCCAGACAGGGGGCACTACGAGCAGTACTTC	CASSPDRGHYEQYF
TRBV4-3	TRBJ2-1	NA	few	TGCGCCAGCAGCCAAGATCCGTGGGGGACACGGAGCTCCTACAATGAGCAGTTCTTC	CASSQDPWGTRSSYNEQFF
TRBV9	TRBJ2-7	NA	few	TGTGCCAGCAGCGTAGGGGTGGCCGCCTACGAGCAGTACTTC	CASSVGVAAYEQYF
TRBV30	TRBJ1-2	NA	few	TGTGCCTGGAGTGCCGTCGGGGATTACTATGGCTACACCTTC	CAWSAVGDYYGYTF
TRBV30	TRBJ1-4	TRBD1	NA	TGTGCCTGGAGCGGACGGGACAGAGGTCGAAAACTGTTTTTT	CAWSGRDRGRKLFF
TRBV9	TRBJ2-3	NA	NA	TGTGCCAGCAGCGTATCAGGGCAAGGGACAGATACGCAGTATTTT	CASSVSGQGTDTQYF
TRBV5-6	TRBJ1-2	NA	NA	TGTGCCAGCAGCTGGAGTACAGGGTGGAACTATGGCTACACCTTC	CASSWSTGWNYGYTF
TRBV14	TRBJ1-2	TRBD1	NA	TGTGCCAGCAGCCGTACAGGGGCGCCCTATGGCTACACCTTC	CASSRTGAPYGYTF
TRBV20-1	TRBJ1-6	NA	NA	TGCAGTGCTATTAAGAGCAGCTCCTATAATTCACCCCTCCACTTT	CSAIKSSSYNSPLHF
TRBV25-1	TRBJ1-2	NA	few	TGTGCCAGCAGTGAAGGGGGGGACATTGGGGACTATGGCTACACCTTC	CASSEGGDIGDYGYTF
TRBV6-5	TRBJ1-2	NA	NA	TGTGCCAGCAGTTACTCGGTTCGGATACACTATGGCTACACCTTC	CASSYSVRIHYGYTF